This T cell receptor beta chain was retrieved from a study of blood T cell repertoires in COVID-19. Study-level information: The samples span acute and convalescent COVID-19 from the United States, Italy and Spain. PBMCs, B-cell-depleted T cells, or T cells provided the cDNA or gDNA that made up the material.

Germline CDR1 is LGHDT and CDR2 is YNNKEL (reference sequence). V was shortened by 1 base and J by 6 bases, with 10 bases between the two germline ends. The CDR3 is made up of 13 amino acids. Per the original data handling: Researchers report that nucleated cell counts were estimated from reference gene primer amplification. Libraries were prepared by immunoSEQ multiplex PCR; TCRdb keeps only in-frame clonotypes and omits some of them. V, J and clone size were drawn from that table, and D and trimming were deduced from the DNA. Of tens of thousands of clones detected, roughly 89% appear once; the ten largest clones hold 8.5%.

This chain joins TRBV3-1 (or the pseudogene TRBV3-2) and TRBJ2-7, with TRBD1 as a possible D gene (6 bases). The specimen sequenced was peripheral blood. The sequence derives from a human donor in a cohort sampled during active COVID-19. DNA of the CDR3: TGTGCCAGCAGCCAAGGGACAGTCGGCGAGCAGTACTTC. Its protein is CASSQGTVGEQYF.